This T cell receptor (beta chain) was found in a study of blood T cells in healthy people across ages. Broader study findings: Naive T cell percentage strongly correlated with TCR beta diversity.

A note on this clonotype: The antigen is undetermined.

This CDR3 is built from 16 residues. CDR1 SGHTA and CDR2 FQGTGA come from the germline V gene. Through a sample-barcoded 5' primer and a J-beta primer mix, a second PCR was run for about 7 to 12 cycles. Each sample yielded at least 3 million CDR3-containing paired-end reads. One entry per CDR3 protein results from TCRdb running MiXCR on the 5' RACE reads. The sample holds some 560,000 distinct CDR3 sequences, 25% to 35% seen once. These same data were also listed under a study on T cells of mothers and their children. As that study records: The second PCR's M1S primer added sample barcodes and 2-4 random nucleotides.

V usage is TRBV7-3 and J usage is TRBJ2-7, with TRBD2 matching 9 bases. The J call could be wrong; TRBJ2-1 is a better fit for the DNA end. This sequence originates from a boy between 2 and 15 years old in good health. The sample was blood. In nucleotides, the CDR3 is TGTGCCAGCAGCTTGTTAGCGGGGGCCGTTATGGATGAGCAGTTCTTC. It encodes CASSLLAGAVMDEQFF.